The TCR beta chain under discussion was sequenced for a study of blood T cell repertoires in COVID-19. Study information: There were acute and convalescent COVID-19 samples, and they came from the United States, Italy and Spain. The cDNA or gDNA used as material had been derived from T cells, B-cell-depleted T cells, or PBMCs.

Assay used: immunoSEQ multiplex PCR; TCRdb lists only in-frame clones, some missing. Among some 350,000 clones listed, about 90% were seen once. Participant ages covered about 18 to 95 years across 25 or so US areas. Participants reported their clinical history, and cohort assignment relied on those reports. Trimming removed 0 bases from V and 7 bases from J, with 9 bases in between. There are 14 residues in the CDR3. The V gene's germline CDR1 is MNHEY and CDR2 SVGAGI. This clonotype was obtained from a young woman who had recovered from COVID-19. Sequenced input: PBMCs or T cells enriched from blood (not recorded which). This rearrangement joins TRBV6-5 to TRBJ2-2, with unresolved D. CDR3 sequence: CASSYSTGFGELFF. The CDR3, as DNA: TGTGCCAGCAGTTACTCGACGGGTTTCGGGGAGCTGTTTTTT.